A selection of T cell receptor beta chains follows, all from one sample in a study of T-cell reconstitution after alpha-beta-depleted transplantation in children. In TCRdb, the PCR reads were re-called with MiXCR into one record per CDR3 protein. The repertoire holds around 450,000 distinct CDR3 sequences, with roughly 15% as singletons. The starting material was PBMCs, mostly from graft donor cells, obtained 360 days after TCRalphabeta/CD19-depleted stem cell transplant. The receptors come from a boy younger than two who had a stem cell transplant for Wiskott-Aldrich syndrome, so the T cells may come from the graft donor. Both conserved end residues are part of each CDR3. A D gene is named only where the DNA matches it firmly. The size field is filled for only some rows; it gives once, few, many or a size class.

abundance: few
d_gene: .
j_gene: TRBJ2-1
v_gene: TRBV7-9
CDR3aa: CASSLKGSSYNEQFF
CDR3nt: TGTGCCAGCAGCTTAAAAGGGAGCTCCTACAATGAGCAGTTCTTC

abundance: .
d_gene: TRBD1
j_gene: TRBJ2-5
v_gene: TRBV5-1
CDR3aa: CASSPRDRESGETQYF
CDR3nt: TGCGCCAGCAGCCCTCGCGACAGGGAGAGTGGAGAGACCCAGTACTTC

abundance: few
d_gene: TRBD2
j_gene: TRBJ2-1
v_gene: TRBV20-1
CDR3aa: CRAGGAKDNELFF
CDR3nt: TGCAGGGCCGGGGGGGCTAAGGACAATGAGCTGTTCTTC

abundance: .
d_gene: .
j_gene: TRBJ2-1
v_gene: TRBV20-1
CDR3aa: CSARAFGTAYNEQFF
CDR3nt: TGCAGTGCTAGAGCTTTCGGGACGGCTTACAATGAGCAGTTCTTC

abundance: .
d_gene: TRBD2
j_gene: TRBJ2-7
v_gene: TRBV20-1
CDR3aa: CSARVREGAYEQYF
CDR3nt: TGCAGTGCTAGAGTGCGGGAGGGGGCCTACGAGCAGTACTTC

abundance: .
d_gene: .
j_gene: TRBJ2-1
v_gene: TRBV5-1
CDR3aa: CASSLAQRGFNEQFF
CDR3nt: TGCGCCAGCAGCTTGGCTCAAAGGGGGTTCAATGAGCAGTTCTTC

abundance: few
d_gene: TRBD2
j_gene: TRBJ2-3
v_gene: TRBV12-3/TRBV12-4
CDR3aa: CASSLGGGLAGDNTQYF
CDR3nt: TGTGCCAGCAGTTTAGGAGGGGGACTAGCGGGGGATAATACGCAGTATTTT

abundance: few
d_gene: .
j_gene: TRBJ2-4
v_gene: TRBV24-1
CDR3aa: CASLDPGGFPGKNIQYF
CDR3nt: TGTGCCTCTCTAGACCCAGGAGGGTTTCCAGGGAAAAACATTCAGTACTTC

abundance: few
d_gene: .
j_gene: TRBJ2-5
v_gene: TRBV5-1
CDR3aa: CASRMGAGRPQETQYF
CDR3nt: TGCGCCAGCAGAATGGGTGCGGGGAGGCCCCAAGAGACCCAGTACTTC

abundance: few
d_gene: TRBD2
j_gene: TRBJ2-7
v_gene: TRBV11-2
CDR3aa: CASSRYSGRSSYEQYF
CDR3nt: TGTGCCAGCAGCCGATATAGCGGGAGGAGCTCCTACGAGCAGTACTTC

abundance: .
d_gene: .
j_gene: TRBJ1-5
v_gene: TRBV20-1
CDR3aa: CSARDSGRPQHF
CDR3nt: TGCAGTGCTAGAGATAGTGGGAGACCCCAGCATTTT

abundance: many
d_gene: .
j_gene: TRBJ2-7
v_gene: TRBV5-1
CDR3aa: CASSPRGWSYEQYF
CDR3nt: TGCGCCAGCAGCCCGCGTGGGTGGTCCTACGAGCAGTACTTC

abundance: few
d_gene: TRBD1
j_gene: TRBJ2-7
v_gene: TRBV30
CDR3aa: CAWNRGTGDEQYF
CDR3nt: TGTGCCTGGAACCGCGGGACAGGGGACGAGCAGTACTTC

abundance: .
d_gene: TRBD2
j_gene: TRBJ2-7
v_gene: TRBV2
CDR3aa: CASSEIAGGFGEQYF
CDR3nt: TGTGCCAGCAGTGAAATAGCGGGAGGGTTCGGCGAGCAGTACTTC

abundance: .
d_gene: TRBD1
j_gene: TRBJ2-7
v_gene: TRBV6-1
CDR3aa: CASSDDRDEQYF
CDR3nt: TGTGCCAGCAGTGACGACAGGGACGAGCAGTACTTC

abundance: .
d_gene: .
j_gene: TRBJ2-7
v_gene: TRBV7-9
CDR3aa: CASSLAGGTPYEQYF
CDR3nt: TGTGCCAGCAGCTTAGCGGGGGGCACCCCCTACGAGCAGTACTTC

abundance: .
d_gene: .
j_gene: TRBJ2-7
v_gene: TRBV27
CDR3aa: CASSLSRLASYEQYF
CDR3nt: TGTGCCAGCAGTTTATCGCGGTTAGCCTCCTACGAGCAGTACTTC

abundance: .
d_gene: TRBD2
j_gene: TRBJ2-1
v_gene: TRBV5-4
CDR3aa: CASSLSGKPYNEQFF
CDR3nt: TGTGCCAGCAGCCTTAGCGGGAAACCCTACAATGAGCAGTTCTTC